This record looks at one T cell receptor beta chain sequence and its context. The antigen is unknown. The treatment is: roughly 18 received Ad26.COV2.S at low or high dose, single or two shots; 5 received placebo; per-sample allocation not given. Sample collection was performed on day 63 after the first vaccine or placebo injection. This entry comes from a study of Ad26.COV2.S vaccination and SARS-CoV-2 variants. Whole-study context: Donor got 5x10^10 or 1x10^11 viral particles of Ad26.COV2.S. Study results and limitations: Similar non-spike TCR breadth was observed in recipients of vaccine and of placebo. Vaccine recipients showed a spike-specific TCR breadth that was higher than in placebo recipients. After vaccination, reports described spike-specific CD8+ and CD4+ T cell responses as showing substantial breadth.

The repertoire was sequenced with immunoSEQ multiplex PCR; TCRdb's copy has only in-frame clones and lacks some. The sample contains about 480,000 clones, around 90% of which appear only once. The V and J ends lost 0 bases and 5 bases respectively, with 12 bases between them. CDR1 and CDR2 from the germline V gene are SGHRS and YFSETQ. The CDR3 spans 14 residues. Sequenced material: peripheral blood, taken in a trial of Ad26.COV2.S vaccine versus placebo. The clonotype was recovered from a person between 18 and 59 years old who received the Ad26.COV2.S COVID-19 vaccine or a placebo. The chain joins TRBV5-1 to TRBJ2-7; D may be TRBD1 (5 bases). CDR3 sequence (DNA): TGCGCCAGCAGCTTGGGAGGCAGGGTGGACGAGCAGTACTTC. Translation: CASSLGGRVDEQYF.